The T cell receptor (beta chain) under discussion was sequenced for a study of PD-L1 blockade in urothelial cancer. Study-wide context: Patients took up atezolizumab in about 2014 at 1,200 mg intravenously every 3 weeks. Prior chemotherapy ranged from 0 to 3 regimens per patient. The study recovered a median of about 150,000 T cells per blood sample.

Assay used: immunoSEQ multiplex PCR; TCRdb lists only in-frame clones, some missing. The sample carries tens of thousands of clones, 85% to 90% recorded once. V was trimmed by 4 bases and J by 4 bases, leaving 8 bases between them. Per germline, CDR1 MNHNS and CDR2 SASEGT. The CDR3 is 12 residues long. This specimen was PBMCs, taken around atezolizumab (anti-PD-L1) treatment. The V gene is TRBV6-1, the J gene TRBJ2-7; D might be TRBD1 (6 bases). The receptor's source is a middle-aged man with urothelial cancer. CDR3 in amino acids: CASSGDTYEQYF. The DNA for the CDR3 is TGTGCCAGCAGTGGGGACACTTACGAGCAGTACTTC.